Included here is one TCR beta chain sequence, with context. The J segment lost 10 bases and the V segment lost 2 bases, leaving 10 bases of the junction unmatched. The CDR3 length is 15 residues. Germline CDR1 reads SGDLS; CDR2 reads YYNGEE. Per the original methods: Estimated nucleated cell counts came from reference gene primer amplification. The repertoire was sequenced with immunoSEQ multiplex PCR; TCRdb's copy has only in-frame clones and lacks some. The V and J calls and the clone size are those of that table, but D and trimming were determined from the DNA. The sample lists about 180,000 clones; about 85% were seen once. The data belong to a study of blood T cell repertoires in COVID-19. Study overall: Some COVID-19 samples were acute and others convalescent; all came from the United States, Italy and Spain. Sample material is recorded as cDNA or gDNA derived from T cells, B-cell-depleted T cells, or PBMCs.

This receptor was identified in a woman older than 75 with acute or convalescent COVID-19. J is TRBJ1-4 and V is TRBV9, with TRBD1 matching 8 bases. Input material: peripheral blood. In DNA form, the CDR3 reads TGTGCCAGCAGCGTCGCGACAGGGGCCCCCGGAAAACTGTTTTTT. Its protein is CASSVATGAPGKLFF.